This TCR beta chain was sequenced during a study of T cell responses to AZD1222 COVID-19 vaccine. Points from the study as a whole: There were repertoire samples only from the period after the peak T cell response. The donor group comprised mostly white British people and more females; the analysis possibly underestimated clonal diversity.

Generated by immunoSEQ multiplex PCR, the TCRdb table keeps only in-frame clones and is missing some. This sample has some 83,000 clones; about nine tenths occur once, and the top ten carry approximately 5.1%. Turning to this clone: Its antigen is currently unknown.

Germline assignment: CDR1 SQVTM and CDR2 ANQGSEA. V gave up 0 bases and J gave up 1 base, with 26 bases separating them. The CDR3 consists of 20 residues. The chain combines TRBV29-1 with TRBJ2-3, with a weak D call TRBD2 (5 bases). Sequenced material: peripheral blood, taken 28 days after the second AZD1222 dose. This TCR came from an adult who received the AZD1222 COVID-19 vaccine. The CDR3 sequence is CSVEDRLARTAKGGTDTQYF. The CDR3 nucleotides read TGCAGCGTTGAAGATCGTCTAGCCCGCACCGCCAAGGGCGGCACAGATACGCAGTATTTT.